The 5 T cell receptor beta chains given below trace back to one sample, sequenced in a study of T cell responses to AZD1222 COVID-19 vaccine. Profiled with immunoSEQ multiplex PCR; TCRdb holds only in-frame clones, not every one. Counted here are 140,000 to 150,000 clones, over 90% occurring once; the ten biggest clones make up roughly 5%. The source material was peripheral blood, sampled on day 0 of AZD1222 vaccination. These receptors were taken from an adult in good health.

The rearrangement links TRBV21-1 to TRBJ2-7; the D call of TRBD2 is as the table states it, not checked on the DNA. TRBV21-1 is termed a pseudogene. The CDR3 loop spans 17 amino acids. The chain's CDR3 is CASSKERTSGRGYEQYF. CDR3 nucleotides: TGTGCCAGCAGCAAAGAACGGACTAGCGGGAGAGGTTACGAGCAGTACTTC.

The rearrangement links TRBV6-1 to TRBJ1-3, with a possible D match to TRBD1 (6 bases). Germline loops: CDR1 MNHNS, CDR2 SASEGT. This CDR3 is built from 15 residues. V was trimmed by 2 bases and J by 7 bases, leaving 15 bases between them. The CDR3, as DNA: TGTGCCAGCAGTGAACTGGCGCTAAGGGGGAACACCATATATTTT. Its translation: CASSELALRGNTIYF.

The CDR3 region is CASSLALKRTATYEQYF. CDR3 coding DNA: TGTGCCAGCAGTTTAGCACTCAAAAGGACGGCAACCTACGAGCAGTACTTC. The rearrangement links TRBV28 to TRBJ2-7; D unclear. This CDR3 is built from 17 residues. Trimming removed 2 bases at V and 2 bases at J, with 19 bases between. Germline loops: CDR1 MDHEN, CDR2 SYDVKM.

V and J are TRBV9 and TRBJ2-2; D tentatively reads TRBD1 or TRBD2 (5 bases each). V was shortened by 3 bases and J by 0 bases, with 21 bases between the two germline ends. Germline CDR1 and CDR2: SGDLS and YYNGEE. The CDR3 runs to 19 residues. CDR3 in amino acids: CASSASRGADISNTGELFF. Here the CDR3 DNA reads TGTGCCAGCAGCGCCAGTCGGGGCGCTGATATCTCGAACACCGGGGAGCTGTTTTTT.

The chain couples TRBV5-4 to TRBJ2-1; 13 bases match TRBD2. CDR3 length: 15 residues. Germline CDR1 is SGHNT and CDR2 is YYREEE (reference sequence). Trimming removed 5 bases from V and 9 bases from J; junction bases left unmatched: 8. CDR3 in amino acids: CASRHGTSGKIEQFF. CDR3 nucleotide sequence: TGTGCCAGCAGACATGGGACTAGCGGGAAGATTGAGCAGTTCTTC.